This T cell receptor beta chain was observed in a study of blood T cell repertoires in COVID-19. About the research overall: COVID-19 samples, acute and convalescent, were from the United States, Italy and Spain. PBMCs, B-cell-depleted T cells, or T cells provided the cDNA or gDNA that made up the material.

Authors' analysis steps: Amplification of reference gene primers was used by the study to estimate nucleated cell counts. The method was immunoSEQ multiplex PCR; TCRdb's version includes in-frame clones alone and lacks a portion of them. The V and J calls and clone size are taken from that table; D and trimming were inferred from the DNA. The sample includes under 140,000 clones, 70% to 90% of them seen just once. CDR3 length: 15 amino acids. The germline gives CDR1 LGHDT, CDR2 YNNKEL (reference sequence). Trimming removed 2 bases at V and 3 bases at J, with 11 bases between. The TCR originated in a woman aged 50 to 60 with acute or convalescent COVID-19. The sequencing sample was made of peripheral blood. The rearrangement uses TRBV3-1 (or the pseudogene TRBV3-2) and TRBJ2-1, with no clear D. The CDR3 DNA reads as TGTGCCAGCAGCCAACAGCGCCCAGACTACAATGAGCAGTTCTTC. Translating it yields CASSQQRPDYNEQFF.